This is a list of T cell receptor beta chains from one sample in a study of cytomegalovirus exposure and HLA in healthy donors. Assay used: immunoSEQ multiplex PCR; TCRdb lists only in-frame clones, some missing. This sample has about 190,000 clones, with roughly 80% found just once. Sample: PBMCs. Source of these receptors: a man aged 40-49 years in good health and CMV-seropositive. Each CDR3 is given with its conserved first and last residue. A D gene is named only where the DNA matches it firmly. Clone size, where shown, is once, few, many, or a class for clones that have expanded.

D gene,J gene,V gene,clone size,CDR3 protein,CDR3 DNA
TRBD1,TRBJ2-7,TRBV11-1,NA,CASSSRTGGLGEQYF,TGTGCCAGCAGCTCACGGACAGGGGGCCTGGGCGAGCAGTACTTC
NA,TRBJ1-1,TRBV4-1,NA,CASSRGKNTEAFF,TGCGCCAGCAGCCGCGGTAAGAACACTGAAGCTTTCTTT
NA,TRBJ2-1,TRBV9,NA,CASSVGDLEQFF,TGTGCCAGCAGCGTCGGTGATCTTGAGCAGTTCTTC
TRBD1,TRBJ2-1,TRBV7-2,NA,CASSTPDRDEQFF,TGTGCCAGCAGCACCCCGGACAGGGATGAGCAGTTCTTC
NA,TRBJ2-3,TRBV5-1,NA,CASSQLAIDTQYF,TGCGCCAGCAGCCAACTAGCCATCGATACGCAGTATTTT
NA,TRBJ2-3,TRBV7-9,few,CASTRGWESTDTQYF,TGTGCCAGCACCAGAGGGTGGGAGAGCACAGATACGCAGTATTTT
NA,TRBJ2-5,TRBV4-2,few,CASSQDGGETQYF,TGTGCCAGCAGCCAAGACGGAGGAGAGACCCAGTACTTC
NA,TRBJ2-7,TRBV5-5,NA,CASQWGGRSYEQYF,TGTGCCAGCCAGTGGGGGGGCCGCTCCTACGAGCAGTACTTC
NA,TRBJ2-3,TRBV4-3,NA,CASSQDPPRGSYADTQYF,TGCGCCAGCAGCCAAGATCCTCCCCGGGGGTCCTATGCAGATACGCAGTATTTT
TRBD1,TRBJ1-1,TRBV29-1,NA,CSAGTGGYF,TGCAGCGCGGGGACAGGGGGTTACTTT
NA,TRBJ1-5,TRBV19,few,CASSISLYQPQHF,TGTGCCAGTAGTATCTCCCTTTATCAGCCCCAGCATTTT
NA,TRBJ2-7,TRBV19,once,CASSPTLTLQGGQYF,TGTGCCAGTAGTCCAACTTTAACCCTACAGGGCGGGCAGTACTTC
NA,TRBJ2-1,TRBV7-2,NA,CASSFRQPGLGPNEQFF,TGTGCCAGCAGCTTTCGACAACCCGGACTGGGCCCAAATGAGCAGTTCTTC
TRBD1,TRBJ1-6,TRBV6-4,NA,CASSDSGQGASPLHF,TGTGCCAGCAGTGACTCGGGACAGGGGGCTTCACCCCTCCACTTT
NA,TRBJ1-1,TRBV4-1,NA,CASSQDPRITEAFF,TGCGCCAGCAGCCAAGATCCGAGGATCACTGAAGCTTTCTTT
TRBD2,TRBJ2-2,TRBV28,NA,CASSYGGGVTGELFF,TGTGCCAGCAGTTATGGCGGGGGGGTCACCGGGGAGCTGTTTTTT
NA,TRBJ2-2,TRBV28,NA,CASSLFGGNTGELFF,TGTGCCAGCAGTTTGTTCGGGGGGAACACCGGGGAGCTGTTTTTT
NA,TRBJ1-1,TRBV10-1,once,CASSESGLSTEAFF,TGCGCCAGCAGTGAGTCCGGACTGTCCACTGAAGCTTTCTTT
NA,TRBJ1-2,TRBV5-6,NA,CASSLWQANYGYTF,TGTGCCAGCAGCTTGTGGCAGGCGAACTATGGCTACACCTTC
TRBD1,TRBJ1-2,TRBV5-1,NA,CASSLEGDRAYGYTF,TGCGCCAGCAGCCTTGAAGGGGACAGGGCGTATGGCTACACCTTC
TRBD2,TRBJ2-7,TRBV18,NA,CASSPWSSGGMRAYEQYF,TGTGCCAGCTCACCATGGAGTAGCGGGGGGATGAGAGCCTACGAGCAGTACTTC
NA,TRBJ2-1,TRBV6-4,NA,CASSDFSSAFQQFF,TGTGCCAGCAGTGACTTTAGCTCCGCATTTCAGCAGTTCTTC
TRBD2,TRBJ2-1,TRBV19,NA,CASSPRLAGGLGGNEQFF,TGTGCCAGTAGCCCCAGGCTAGCGGGGGGTTTGGGGGGCAATGAGCAGTTCTTC
NA,TRBJ2-2,TRBV30,NA,CAWSAGELFF,TGTGCCTGGAGTGCAGGGGAGCTGTTTTTT
NA,TRBJ1-4,TRBV27,once,CASSPMLGAPKLFF,TGTGCCAGCAGCCCAATGTTGGGGGCACCCAAACTGTTTTTT
TRBD1,TRBJ2-5,TRBV5-1,NA,CASSQGTGIIETQYF,TGCGCCAGCAGCCAGGGGACAGGGATAATTGAGACCCAGTACTTC
TRBD1,TRBJ1-2,TRBV30,NA,CAWSVLETGYGYTF,TGTGCCTGGAGTGTACTTGAGACAGGGTATGGCTACACCTTC
TRBD1,TRBJ2-2,TRBV7-6,NA,CASSPLSGTGTNTGELFF,TGTGCCAGCAGCCCCCTCAGCGGGACAGGGACGAACACCGGGGAGCTGTTTTTT
NA,TRBJ1-1,TRBV6-4,NA,CARGPRDTNTEAFF,TGTGCCAGGGGTCCGAGGGACACGAACACTGAAGCTTTCTTT
NA,TRBJ1-1,TRBV13,NA,CASSLRRQENTEAFF,TGTGCCAGCAGCCTCCGGCGACAGGAGAACACTGAAGCTTTCTTT
TRBD1,TRBJ1-1,TRBV6-5,NA,CASSRDRVNTEAFF,TGTGCCAGCAGTCGGGACAGAGTGAACACTGAAGCTTTCTTT
NA,TRBJ2-5,TRBV21-1,NA,CASSPRSGGQQETQYF,TGTGCCAGCAGCCCACGGAGCGGGGGGCAACAAGAGACCCAGTACTTC
NA,TRBJ2-2,TRBV6-6,NA,CASSYVNTGELFF,TGTGCCAGCAGTTACGTAAACACCGGGGAGCTGTTTTTT
TRBD2,TRBJ2-3,TRBV9,NA,CASSVSGGAGTQYF,TGTGCCAGCAGCGTAAGCGGGGGGGCCGGTACGCAGTATTTT
TRBD2,TRBJ2-2,TRBV19,NA,CASSMASGGHLGELSF,TGTGCCAGTAGTATGGCTAGCGGGGGGCACTTGGGGGAGCTGTCTTTT
TRBD1,TRBJ2-5,TRBV30,NA,CAWSGGQPKETQYF,TGTGCCTGGAGTGGGGGACAGCCTAAAGAGACCCAGTACTTC
NA,TRBJ1-1,TRBV7-7,once,CASSSYLGGNTEAFF,TGTGCTAGCAGCTCTTACTTGGGGGGGAACACTGAAGCTTTCTTT
TRBD2,TRBJ2-7,TRBV14,NA,CASSHLRTSTYEQYF,TGTGCCAGCAGCCACCTCCGGACTAGTACCTACGAGCAGTACTTC
TRBD1,TRBJ1-5,TRBV15,NA,CATSGGQGLGGNQPQHF,TGTGCCACCAGCGGGGGACAGGGGTTGGGTGGCAATCAGCCCCAGCATTTT
NA,TRBJ2-3,TRBV2,NA,CASGGEGGRGTDTQYF,TGTGCCAGCGGGGGGGAGGGGGGGCGCGGCACAGATACGCAGTATTTT
TRBD1,TRBJ2-1,TRBV28,few,CATLGTGRGNEQFF,TGTGCCACCCTAGGGACAGGGAGGGGGAATGAGCAGTTCTTC
NA,TRBJ1-4,TRBV9,NA,CASSVGQSGINEKLFF,TGTGCCAGCAGCGTAGGACAGTCCGGAATTAATGAAAAACTGTTTTTT
NA,TRBJ2-2,TRBV7-3,NA,CASSLRVTGELFF,TGTGCCAGCAGCCTCCGAGTTACCGGGGAGCTGTTTTTT
NA,TRBJ2-2,TRBV7-9,NA,CASSLGQGETGELFF,TGTGCCAGCAGCTTAGGGCAGGGTGAAACCGGGGAGCTGTTTTTT
NA,TRBJ1-2,TRBV21-1,NA,CASSTRAREGHGYTF,TGTGCCAGCAGCACCCGCGCAAGGGAGGGCCATGGCTACACCTTC
TRBD1,TRBJ1-1,TRBV11-1,NA,CASSWDRLNTEAFF,TGTGCCAGCAGCTGGGACAGGCTGAACACTGAAGCTTTCTTT
NA,TRBJ2-5,TRBV13,NA,CASSPDWVQETQYF,TGTGCCAGCAGTCCCGACTGGGTTCAAGAGACCCAGTACTTC
TRBD1,TRBJ1-2,TRBV7-2,NA,CASSLLQGAGGYTF,TGTGCCAGCAGCCTCCTACAGGGGGCGGGTGGCTACACCTTC